The sequence of this T cell receptor beta chain was determined in a study of T cell repertoires in cytomegalovirus infection. V gave up 5 bases and J gave up 2 bases, with 16 bases separating them. Germline V CDR1 and CDR2: DFQATT, SNEGSKA (reference sequence). This CDR3 is built from 15 residues. TCRdb redid the calling of the reads with MiXCR, one entry per CDR3 protein. The data hold about 460,000 distinct CDR3 sequences, with 11% observed a single time. The sequenced sample consisted of PBMCs. The rearrangement joins TRBV20-1 to TRBJ2-1; maybe TRBD2 (6 bases). The clonotype was recovered from a human donor in good health (CMV status not recorded). Some clones in this sample may be carry-over from other donors' samples. The CDR3 coding sequence is TGCAGTGCTTCCCCTAGCGTCACAGCCTACAATGAGCAGTTCTTC. It translates to CSASPSVTAYNEQFF.